Following are 29 T cell receptor beta chains from one sample sequenced in a study of early T cells in non-severe SARS-CoV-2 infection. A single record per CDR3 protein comes from TCRdb applying MiXCR to the 5' RACE reads. This table has tens of thousands of distinct CDR3 sequences, about 6% appearing once. The sample here was whole blood, taken at baseline. The receptors were gathered from an adult who was a healthcare worker with PCR-confirmed SARS-CoV-2 infection or an uninfected control (not recorded which).

This clonotype came up many times. The chain joins TRBV20-1 to TRBJ2-6; 12 positions agree with TRBD2. The ends lost 1 base at V and 0 bases at J; junction bases unmatched: 4. There are 18 residues in the CDR3. Germline-derived CDR1 and CDR2 are DFQATT and SNEGSKA (reference sequence). CDR3 residues: CSARGTSGEPSGANVLTF. CDR3 bases: TGCAGTGCTAGAGGGACTAGCGGGGAGCCCTCTGGGGCCAACGTCCTGACTTTC.

This chain links TRBV5-6 with TRBJ2-3; D is perhaps TRBD2 (6 bases). The CDR3 runs to 14 residues. Germline lookup yields CDR1 SGHDT and CDR2 YYEEEE. V lost 4 bases and J 12 bases, leaving 21 bases between the germline ends. In DNA form, the CDR3 reads TGTGCCAGCAGCGACATCGGGGGAGCGACGAACCAGTATTTT. Translated: CASSDIGGATNQYF.

This clonotype was observed many times. The chain is built from TRBV7-9 and TRBJ2-3; TRBD1 might be the D (6 bases). Germline CDR1 is SEHNR and CDR2 is FQNEAQ (reference sequence). V was trimmed by 7 bases and J by 0 bases, leaving 8 bases between them. The CDR3 loop spans 13 amino acids. The CDR3 DNA reads as TGTGCCAGCAAAGGGGGTAGCACAGATACGCAGTATTTT. Protein: CASKGGSTDTQYF.

This clonotype is labeled large. The gene calls are TRBV2 and TRBJ1-5; no definite D call. Trimming cost V 3 bases and J 1 base, with 7 bases left between them. The CDR3 extends over 14 amino acids. Germline-derived CDR1 and CDR2 are SNHLY and FYNNEI. Here the CDR3 DNA reads TGTGCCAGCAGTGAGAAAGGGAGCAATCAGCCCCAGCATTTT. This sequence encodes CASSEKGSNQPQHF.

This chain uses TRBV20-1 with TRBJ1-1, with D unresolved. V lost 3 bases to trimming and J lost 3 bases, with 11 bases between them. This CDR3 comprises 13 residues. The germline gives CDR1 DFQATT, CDR2 SNEGSKA (reference sequence). In DNA form, the CDR3 reads TGCAGTGCTAGGAAGGGATGGGACACTGAAGCTTTCTTT. Translated: CSARKGWDTEAFF.

The chain carries TRBV10-3 and TRBJ1-1; D call uncertain. V lost 2 bases, J lost 1 base, and 5 bases lay in between. The length of the CDR3 is 13 residues. Germline V gene sequence: CDR1 ENHRY, CDR2 SYGVKD. Written as DNA, the CDR3 is TGTGCCATCAGTGAGGCTCCGAACACTGAAGCTTTCTTT. Translated, it gives CAISEAPNTEAFF.

This clonotype was seen at least ten times. The chain couples TRBV11-2 to TRBJ2-3; D unclear. Germline V gene data show CDR1 as SGHAT and CDR2 as FQNNGV. V lost 6 bases and J 1 base, leaving 11 bases between the germline ends. CDR3 length: 14 residues. The CDR3 loop is CASSPTRGTDTQYF. In DNA, the CDR3 is TGTGCCAGCAGTCCCACTCGGGGCACAGATACGCAGTATTTT.

This clonotype was seen only a few times. The V call is TRBV5-6, the J call TRBJ2-7; TRBD1 might be the D (6 bases). Germline values: CDR1 SGHDT, CDR2 YYEEEE. The CDR3 extends over 15 amino acids. The ends were cut back, 0 bases at V and 2 bases at J, with 12 bases in the middle. The DNA for the CDR3 is TGTGCCAGCAGCTTGGTAGGCAGGGGCACCTACGAGCAGTACTTC. Translation: CASSLVGRGTYEQYF.

This clonotype showed up many times. This chain uses TRBV29-1 with TRBJ2-1, with 9 bases matching TRBD1. Losses at the gene ends were 8 bases for V and 4 bases for J; bases not matched to a gene: 3. CDR1 SQVTM and CDR2 ANQGSEA come from the germline V gene. The CDR3 is 12 amino acids. The CDR3 DNA follows: TGCAGCTGGGGACAGGGATACAATGAGCAGTTCTTC. This gives the protein CSWGQGYNEQFF.

The V call is TRBV4-1, the J call TRBJ2-7, with 9 bases matching TRBD1. CDR3 size: 16 residues. Germline CDR1 is MGHRA and CDR2 is YSYEKL. V was clipped by 0 bases and J by 3 bases; unmatched bases: 6. The CDR3 bases are TGCGCCAGCAGCCAAGATTCGGGACAGGGTAACTACGAGCAGTACTTC. The encoded protein is CASSQDSGQGNYEQYF.

This clonotype was counted many times. The genes are TRBV21-1 and TRBJ2-1; TRBD2 is the table's D call, not checked against the DNA. TRBV21-1 is described as a pseudogene. The CDR3 loop spans 19 amino acids. The CDR3 sequence: CASIDLDPGTSGSHNEQFF. DNA for the CDR3: TGTGCCAGCATCGATTTGGACCCCGGGACTAGCGGGAGTCACAATGAGCAGTTCTTC.

This chain joins TRBV7-9 and TRBJ2-1; 9 bases fit TRBD2. The CDR3 runs 17 residues. The germline CDR1 and CDR2 sequences are SEHNR and FQNEAQ (reference sequence). The ends lost 2 bases at V and 0 bases at J; junction bases unmatched: 5. The CDR3 bases are TGTGCCAGCAGCTTACAGGCAGCGGGAGGCTCCTACAATGAGCAGTTCTTC. Translating it yields CASSLQAAGGSYNEQFF. Looking up the rest from reference TRBV7-9 and TRBJ2-1 gives the full variable domain: DTGVSQNPRHKITKRGQNVTFRCDPISEHNRLYWYRQTLGQGPEFLTYFQNEAQLEKSRLLSDRFSAERPKGSFSTLEIQRTEQGDSAMYLCASSLQAAGGSYNEQFFGPGTRLTVL.

Ten or more counts support this clonotype. This rearrangement joins TRBV5-4 to TRBJ2-3; D uncertain. CDR1 is SGHNT, CDR2 YYREEE, per germline (reference sequence). V lost 3 bases and J 4 bases, leaving 6 bases between the germline ends. This CDR3 has 12 residues. The CDR3 here is CASSSVPDTQYF. CDR3 in DNA: TGTGCCAGCAGCTCAGTCCCAGATACGCAGTATTTT.

This clonotype was counted a few times. The rearrangement joins TRBV7-6 to TRBJ2-3; TRBD1 matches at 8 bases. CDR1 is SGHVS and CDR2 is FNYEAQ in the germline V gene. The CDR3 has 18 residues. Losses at the gene ends were 5 bases for V and 2 bases for J; bases not matched to a gene: 15. As DNA, the CDR3 is TGTGCCAGCAGCCCCCTAGGGATGGACAGGGTGGTCACAGATACGCAGTATTTT. It yields the protein CASSPLGMDRVVTDTQYF.

This clonotype showed up many times. This chain connects TRBV6-2 or TRBV6-3 to TRBJ1-5, with D unclear. V gave up 9 bases and J gave up 0 bases, with 12 bases separating them. Germline loops: CDR1 MNHEY, CDR2 SVGEGT. The CDR3 has 14 residues. The CDR3 DNA reads TGTGCCAGTCCGTCTGGGGATAGCAATCAGCCCCAGCATTTT. Its protein is CASPSGDSNQPQHF.

CDR3 coding DNA: TGTGCCAGCAGCTACATCGACAGGGGGGCAGCTTTCTTT. Translating gives CASSYIDRGAAFF. The chain links TRBV3-1 to TRBJ1-1; 9 positions agree with TRBD1. The V gene's germline CDR1 is LGHDT and CDR2 YNNKEL (reference sequence). Trimming took 5 bases from V and 10 from J; bases not matched to a gene: 8. The CDR3 covers 13 residues.

The CDR3 nucleotides are TGTGCCAGCAGCCCTTCAGACAGACCACCCCTCCACTTT. Amino acid sequence: CASSPSDRPPLHF. J is TRBJ1-6 and V is TRBV2; perhaps TRBD1 as D (5 bases). The V end lost 6 bases, the J end lost 11 bases, and 14 bases lay between the germline ends. From germline, CDR1 is SNHLY and CDR2 FYNNEI. This CDR3 comprises 13 residues.

This clonotype was counted at least ten times. The V call is TRBV2, the J call TRBJ1-2; no reliable D call. Germline CDR1 SNHLY, CDR2 FYNNEI. There are 13 residues in the CDR3. V shed 8 bases and J shed 4 bases, with 14 bases lying between them. The CDR3 coding sequence is TGTGCCAGCTTAGGACCGGAGGGCTATGGCTACACCTTC. Its protein product is CASLGPEGYGYTF.

Relative to its sample, this clonotype is medium-sized. The CDR3 coding sequence is TGTGCCAGCAGTTACAATCGCCAGTCTGGAAACACCATATATTTT. It specifies CASSYNRQSGNTIYF. The chain links TRBV6-2 or TRBV6-3 to TRBJ1-3; no definite D call. This CDR3 region has 15 residues. The germline V gene encodes CDR1 MNHEY and CDR2 SVGEGT. V lost 2 bases and J lost 1, with 9 bases in between.

In its sample, this clonotype was seen a few times. At one end the junction does not follow the germline gene, possibly because of a read error. The rearrangement joins TRBV12-3 or TRBV12-4 to TRBJ1-4; D gene uncertain. The CDR3 length is 9 residues. Written as DNA, the CDR3 is TGTGCCAGCAGCGGGAGGACCCGGTTT. Its protein is CASSGRTRF.

The chain has TRBV28 and TRBJ2-3; D not resolved. Trimming took off 5 bases at V and 5 bases at J, with 5 bases between the two ends. The CDR3 totals 11 residues. Per germline, CDR1 MDHEN and CDR2 SYDVKM. CDR3 sequence: CASSRVDTQYF. The CDR3 nucleotides read TGTGCCAGCAGTCGGGTAGATACGCAGTATTTT.

This clonotype has ten or more counts. This chain links TRBV20-1 with TRBJ2-3; 7 bases are shared with TRBD2. V was pared by 8 bases and J by 3 bases, with 11 bases of the junction left unmatched. The CDR3 sequence is 14 residues long. The V gene's germline CDR1 is DFQATT and CDR2 SNEGSKA (reference sequence). This chain's CDR3 is CSSEGGRGTDTQYF. As DNA, the CDR3 is TGCAGTTCCGAGGGCGGGAGAGGGACAGATACGCAGTATTTT.

This clonotype was picked up a small number of times. This chain uses TRBV6-5 with TRBJ2-3, with 12 nucleotides matching TRBD2. This CDR3 region has 15 residues. V dropped 6 bases and J dropped 1; count of bases not matched to a gene: 2. The germline gives CDR1 MNHEY, CDR2 SVGAGI. CDR3 DNA: TGTGCCAGCAGACGGACTAGCGGGGGCACAGATACGCAGTATTTT. Protein sequence: CASRRTSGGTDTQYF.

The rearrangement uses TRBV7-2 and TRBJ2-7; D possibly corresponds to TRBD2 (6 bases). Per germline, CDR1 SGHTA and CDR2 FQGNSA. The V gene lost 5 bases and the J gene lost 5 bases, with 16 bases spanning the gap. The CDR3 has 14 residues. CDR3 protein: CASSPTRVGDEQYF. The CDR3 region has the DNA TGTGCCAGCAGCCCGACTAGGGTTGGTGACGAGCAGTACTTC. Full variable domain (outside the CDR3, taken from reference TRBV7-2 and TRBJ2-7): GAGVSQSPSNKVTEKGKDVELRCDPISGHTALYWYRQSLGQGLEFLIYFQGNSAPDKSGLPSDRFSAERTGGSVSTLTIQRTQQEDSAVYLCASSPTRVGDEQYFGPGTRLTVT.

This clonotype was seen many times. This chain links TRBV4-3 with TRBJ2-6; D not certain. CDR1 is LGHNA and CDR2 is YSLEER in the germline V gene. Trimming removed 0 bases from V and 0 bases from J, with 15 bases in between. The CDR3 consists of 19 residues. Here the CDR3 reads CASSQESPRHFSGANVLTF. For the CDR3, the DNA is TGCGCCAGCAGCCAAGAATCTCCCCGGCACTTCTCTGGGGCCAACGTCCTGACTTTC.

The V gene is TRBV14, the J gene TRBJ2-2; D possibly uses TRBD1 or TRBD2 (5 bases each). The CDR3 has 17 residues. Deletions cut 4 bases from V and 6 bases from J, with 21 bases between. Germline CDR1 is SGHDN and CDR2 is FVKESK. This CDR3 is CASSRLTGTNGAGELFF. The CDR3, as DNA: TGTGCCAGCAGCCGCCTCACCGGGACCAACGGGGCCGGGGAGCTGTTTTTT.

Ten or more counts support this clonotype. This rearrangement joins TRBV7-2 to TRBJ1-6; 10 nucleotides line up with TRBD1. The CDR3 is 16 residues long. The V gene end was trimmed by 5 bases and the J gene end by 7 bases; junction bases not matched to a gene: 8. Looked up from germline, CDR1 is SGHTA and CDR2 is FQGNSA. CDR3 in amino acids: CASSPRGQGNNSPLHF. CDR3 nucleotides: TGTGCCAGCAGCCCGAGGGGACAGGGGAACAATTCACCCCTCCACTTT.

This clonotype occurred many times. Here the CDR3 reads CASSLGYPRGTDTQYF. CDR3 DNA sequence: TGTGCCAGCAGCTTGGGATACCCTCGGGGCACAGATACGCAGTATTTT. The chain employs TRBV9 and TRBJ2-3, with unresolved D. This CDR3 is 16 amino acids long. Trimming removed 4 bases from V and 1 base from J, with 16 bases in between. Looked up from germline, CDR1 is SGDLS and CDR2 is YYNGEE. The full variable domain, in which reference TRBV9 and TRBJ2-3 provide the parts outside the CDR3, is DSGVTQTPKHLITATGQRVTLRCSPRSGDLSVYWYQQSLDQGLQFLIQYYNGEERAKGNILERFSAQQFPDLHSELNLSSLELGDSALYFCASSLGYPRGTDTQYFGPGTRLTVL.

This clonotype was counted a few times. The V gene is TRBV12-3 or TRBV12-4, the J gene TRBJ2-3, with 9 bases matching TRBD2. The CDR3 extends over 14 amino acids. V dropped 3 bases and J dropped 4; count of bases not matched to a gene: 2. This CDR3 reads CASSFGGGADTQYF. Here the CDR3 DNA reads TGTGCCAGCAGTTTCGGCGGGGGGGCAGATACGCAGTATTTT.